The 2 T cell receptor beta chains in this list originate from one sample, sequenced in a study of glioma-infiltrating T cells after dendritic cell vaccination. The time point denotes: after dendritic cell vaccination, including at tumor progression/relapse. The assay was immunoSEQ multiplex PCR, and TCRdb's table has in-frame clones only and misses some. The table includes some 91,000 clones, about 81% detected once. The input for sequencing was blood, taken after dendritic cell vaccination. Receptors were obtained from a human donor with glioblastoma.

V gene TRBV30 combines with J gene TRBJ1-5; weak D call: TRBD1 (5 bases). CDR1 is GTSNPN and CDR2 is SVGIG in the germline V gene (reference sequence). The CDR3 length is 15 residues. Trimming took off 5 bases at V and 0 bases at J, with 14 bases between the two ends. This chain's CDR3 is CAWGGGGISNQPQHF. For the CDR3, the DNA is TGTGCCTGGGGGGGTGGGGGGATTAGCAATCAGCCCCAGCATTTT.

This clone was counted a single time. The rearrangement links TRBV7-2 to TRBJ1-1; 7 nucleotides align to TRBD1. Per germline, CDR1 SGHTA and CDR2 FQGNSA. The V segment lost 3 bases and the J segment 1 base; nucleotides outside the gene matches: 8. CDR3 length equals 16 residues. DNA for the CDR3: TGTGCCAGCAGCTTGCTCACGACAGGGCCGAACACTGAAGCTTTCTTT. Protein product: CASSLLTTGPNTEAFF.